The text below deals with one TCR beta chain. Extracted from the samples, RNA was reverse transcribed into cDNA to serve as the sequencing template. Repertoires were generated with immunoSEQ multiplex PCR, while TCRdb's copy carries only in-frame clones and drops some. Altogether some 100,000 clones are present, just under 60% being singletons, with the ten largest covering 16%. The data derive from a study of CD8+ T cells in alopecia areata. As to treatment: oral pan-JAK inhibitor, 5-10 mg twice daily. The source was CD8+ T cells sorted from blood, collected between weeks 55 and 65, from a patient treated with tofacitinib. This receptor was obtained from a human donor with alopecia areata.

The CDR3 region has the DNA TGTGCCAGCAGCGACGGGACAGGGTCCCACGAGCAGTACTTC. Encoded protein: CASSDGTGSHEQYF. This sequence joins TRBV9 and TRBJ2-7, with 9 positions matching TRBD1. The CDR3 sequence is 14 residues long. Unmatched junction bases numbered 6, after V lost 3 bases and J lost 5 bases. The germline V gene encodes CDR1 SGDLS and CDR2 YYNGEE.